The entry below describes one TCR beta chain. The target antigen is unknown. The data derive from a study of CD8 T cells in ankylosing spondylitis. Findings of the study overall: From matched ankylosing spondylitis synovial fluid, disease-linked clones were reportedly recovered at significantly enriched levels. Some of these motif variants have turned up before, in reports on reactive arthritis synovial fluid and blood.

TCRdb reanalysed the 5' RACE reads using MiXCR and keeps one entry per CDR3 protein. The sample lists around 250,000 distinct CDR3 sequences; 30% to 35% were seen once. The CDR3 contains 15 residues. With 3 bases clipped from V and 10 bases from J, the junction kept 11 bases outside the gene matches. Per the germline V gene, CDR1 is DFQATT and CDR2 is SNEGSKA (reference sequence). The chain is built from TRBV20-1 and TRBJ2-1, with 11 bases lining up with TRBD1. Sequencing used blood, either unsorted or a sorted T cell fraction (not recorded which). This TCR derives from a male donor with ankylosing spondylitis or in good health (not recorded which). The CDR3 bases are TGCAGTGCTAGTCCCCCGGGACAGGGGGTGGGAGAGCAGTTCTTC. Protein: CSASPPGQGVGEQFF.